The 14 T cell receptor beta chains below come from one sample, sequenced in a study of blood T cell repertoires in COVID-19 (dated by TCRdb to between 2020 and 2021). Library preparation used the immunoSEQ multiplex PCR assay. Held by TCRdb, this immuneACCESS table contains in-frame sequences only and omits some clones. Under half of the omission traces to an unresolved V gene where checked; the cause of the rest is unknown. Across this sample there are more than 95,000 clones, with more than 70% seen only once. Clones ranked in the top ten supply about 6% of the sample. The sample comprised peripheral blood. Receptor source: a man aged 80 or over with active or convalescent COVID-19.

V gene TRBV7-8 combines with J gene TRBJ2-5, with a tentative D call TRBD2 (5 bases). V was trimmed by 5 bases and J by 2 bases, leaving 9 bases between them. Germline V gene lookup returns CDR1 SGHVS and CDR2 FQNEAQ. The CDR3 sequence is 13 residues long. CDR3 region: CASSQRGQETQYF. The DNA for the CDR3 is TGTGCCAGCAGCCAACGGGGACAAGAGACCCAGTACTTC. The variable domain in full, completed from reference TRBV7-8 and TRBJ2-5, reads GAGVSQSPRYKVAKRGQDVALRCDPISGHVSLFWYQQALGQGPEFLTYFQNEAQLDKSGLPSDRFFAERPEGSVSTLKIQRTQQEDSAVYLCASSQRGQETQYFGPGTRLLVL.

A remark on this clone: Distinct nucleotide sequences in the sample also encode this CDR3. This sequence joins TRBV19 and TRBJ2-2, with 7 bases matching TRBD2. The ends lost 3 bases at V and 6 bases at J; junction bases unmatched: 10. The CDR3 sequence is 16 residues long. CDR1 and CDR2 (germline): LNHDA, SQIVND (reference sequence). The CDR3 loop is CASSISGLPFSGELFF. In DNA, the CDR3 is TGTGCCAGTAGTATTTCGGGACTACCATTCTCCGGGGAGCTGTTTTTT.

The rearrangement links TRBV28 to TRBJ2-7, with 7 bases fitting TRBD1. The CDR3 covers 14 residues. CDR1 and CDR2 (germline): MDHEN, SYDVKM. After removal of 6 bases from V and 7 bases from J, the junction contained 12 bases not matched to a gene. CDR3 amino acids: CASSPQGSDWEQYF. The CDR3 nucleotides read TGTGCCAGCAGCCCACAGGGGTCCGATTGGGAGCAGTACTTC. The full variable domain, completed using reference TRBV28 and TRBJ2-7, is DVKVTQSSRYLVKRTGEKVFLECVQDMDHENMFWYRQDPGLGLRLIYFSYDVKMKEKGDIPEGYSVSREKKERFSLILESASTNQTSMYLCASSPQGSDWEQYFGPGTRLTVT.

Only one count was recorded for this clone. The chain is built from TRBV5-1 and TRBJ1-1, with D possibly being TRBD1 (6 bases). Germline assignment: CDR1 SGHRS and CDR2 YFSETQ. The V end lost 4 bases, the J end lost 5 bases, and 18 bases lay between the germline ends. The CDR3 contains 15 residues. DNA for the CDR3: TGCGCCAGCAGCGTAAACCCAGGGGCCGGGACTGAAGCTTTCTTT. Its protein is CASSVNPGAGTEAFF.

The chain uses TRBV27 and TRBJ2-4; D might be TRBD1 (6 bases). V gave up 4 bases and J gave up 0 bases, with 16 bases separating them. The CDR3 extends over 17 amino acids. Germline V gene data show CDR1 as MNHEY and CDR2 as SMNVEV (reference sequence). The CDR3 protein is CASSSGTNFQAKNIQYF. CDR3 DNA: TGTGCCAGCAGTTCCGGGACAAACTTTCAAGCCAAAAACATTCAGTACTTC.

J is TRBJ1-2 and V is TRBV30; perhaps TRBD1 as D (5 bases). The CDR3 is 15 amino acids. Between the trimmed V and J ends, which lost 0 bases and 0 bases, there was a span of 11 bases. The germline V gene has CDR1 GTSNPN and CDR2 SVGIG (reference sequence). The chain's CDR3 is CAWSVIGAANYGYTF. The CDR3 coding sequence is TGTGCCTGGAGTGTAATAGGGGCAGCTAACTATGGCTACACCTTC.

The chain has TRBV24-1 and TRBJ1-5; 9 bases are a match to TRBD1. The CDR3 is 19 residues long. Germline V gene lookup returns CDR1 KGHDR and CDR2 SFDVKD. J was trimmed by 6 bases and V by 2 bases; bases with no gene match: 16. The CDR3 sequence is CATSDWGGPVGTGPQPQHF. In nucleotides, the CDR3 is TGTGCCACCAGTGATTGGGGGGGGCCCGTAGGGACAGGGCCTCAGCCCCAGCATTTT.

V usage is TRBV11-2 and J usage is TRBJ2-7; 9 nucleotides line up with TRBD1. Germline CDR1 reads SGHAT; CDR2 reads FQNNGV. The CDR3 extends over 14 amino acids. The ends lost 5 bases at V and 4 bases at J; junction bases unmatched: 6. CDR3 sequence reads: CASSPRQGVYEQYF. CDR3 coding DNA: TGTGCCAGCAGCCCCCGACAGGGGGTTTACGAGCAGTACTTC.

V and J are TRBV4-1 and TRBJ2-5; 11 nucleotides agree with TRBD2. In germline, CDR1 is MGHRA, CDR2 YSYEKL. The junction had 3 bases not matched to a gene; V was cut back by 1 base and J by 5 bases. This CDR3 spans 15 amino acids. The CDR3, as DNA: TGCGCCAGCAGCCAAGTAGCGGGGGGGCTGGAGACCCAGTACTTC. It specifies CASSQVAGGLETQYF.

The chain recombines TRBV5-1 with TRBJ2-3; 9 bases line up with TRBD2. CDR3 length equals 15 residues. The V segment lost 4 bases and the J segment 4 bases; nucleotides outside the gene matches: 7. Germline loops: CDR1 SGHRS, CDR2 YFSETQ. The CDR3 nucleotides are TGCGCCAGCAGCCCAGGACTAGCGCTGGCAGATACGCAGTATTTT. Its protein product is CASSPGLALADTQYF. Combining the CDR3 with reference TRBV5-1 and TRBJ2-3 gives the whole variable domain KAGVTQTPRYLIKTRGQQVTLSCSPISGHRSVSWYQQTPGQGLQFLFEYFSETQRNKGNFPGRFSGRQFSNSRSEMNVSTLELGDSALYLCASSPGLALADTQYFGPGTRLTVL.

The V call is TRBV11-2, the J call TRBJ2-3, with a weak D call TRBD1 (6 bases). CDR3 length: 14 residues. Per germline, CDR1 SGHAT and CDR2 FQNNGV. Trimming stripped 0 bases from V and 9 bases from J, with 13 bases between. This CDR3 reads CASSLDPQGPTQYF. In DNA form, the CDR3 reads TGTGCCAGCAGCTTAGACCCCCAGGGGCCAACGCAGTATTTT.

There are a few counts of this clone. The rearrangement links TRBV15 to TRBJ1-2; D not certain. The CDR3 is made up of 13 amino acids. V lost 1 base to trimming and J lost 2 bases, with 5 bases between them. Germline CDR1 and CDR2: LNHNV and YYDKDF (reference sequence). The CDR3: CATSRGANYGYTF. The CDR3 region has the DNA TGTGCCACCAGCAGAGGAGCGAACTATGGCTACACCTTC.

CDR3 nucleotide sequence: TGTGCCAGCAGAACAGGGGGTGGTAACTATGGCTACACCTTC. Translated: CASRTGGGNYGYTF. V and J are TRBV27 and TRBJ1-2; TRBD1 matches 8 bases. CDR3 size: 14 residues. The V gene end was trimmed by 6 bases and the J gene end by 1 base; junction bases not matched to a gene: 4. The germline V gene has CDR1 MNHEY and CDR2 SMNVEV (reference sequence).

The chain recombines TRBV5-5 with TRBJ1-5; D is ambiguous. Germline V gene data show CDR1 as SGHKS and CDR2 as YYEKEE (reference sequence). The CDR3 runs 14 residues. V was shortened by 4 bases and J by 0 bases, with 8 bases between the two germline ends. CDR3 region: CASSQQNSNQPQHF. For the CDR3, the DNA is TGTGCCAGCAGCCAACAGAATAGCAATCAGCCCCAGCATTTT.